This TCR beta chain came from a study of OX40 agonist ivuxolimab in advanced cancers. Study overall: Participants averaged around 60 years of age (range about 23 to 80) and were roughly 80% male. General study points: There was clonal expansion of CD4+ and CD8+ blood T cells by week 6 at 0.1 to 3.0 mg/kg. Expanded clones tended on average to be more numerous among CD8+ T cells than CD4+.

Sequencing was performed with immunoSEQ multiplex PCR; in TCRdb, only in-frame clones are kept and a portion is missing. The sample carries around 60,000 clones, 75% to 95% recorded once. Comments on this clone: Its cognate antigen is unknown.

This CDR3 region has 15 residues. Trimming left V 2 bases short and J 0 bases short, with 10 bases between. The germline V gene has CDR1 MNHNS and CDR2 SASEGT. The clonotype comes from an adult with an advanced solid tumor such as melanoma, head and neck, liver or kidney cancer. The rearrangement joins TRBV6-1 to TRBJ2-5; D is unclear. Here the sequenced sample was CD4+ or CD8+ T cells sorted from blood, taken in a trial of the OX40 agonist ivuxolimab. CDR3 in DNA: TGTGCCAGCAGTGAACTAGGTGGGGACCAAGAGACCCAGTACTTC. Translated: CASSELGGDQETQYF.